The source of this TCR beta chain is a study of T-cell memory formation after mild COVID-19. General observations from the study: Clones shrinking between day 15 and 85 showed a balanced CD4/CD8 split, and those that grew later tilted toward CD4+.

The sample holds a few counts of this clonotype. Its antigen remains unknown. MiXCR was run by TCRdb on the 5' RACE reads, yielding one entry per CDR3 protein. Found here are some 43,000 distinct CDR3 sequences, 6.1% of them singletons; the top ten hold 0.7% to 0.9%. The V end was cut by 4 bases, the J end by 3 bases, with 4 bases between. The germline V gene encodes CDR1 LGHDT and CDR2 YNNKEL (reference sequence). The CDR3 covers 11 residues. This receptor was taken from an adult who had mild COVID-19 (a few samples of this study predate the infection). Cell type and time point are not known. The chain has TRBV3-1 and TRBJ2-7; D not resolved. The sequenced sample consisted of PBMCs or a T cell subset sorted from them (not recorded which). CDR3 sequence reads: CASSLLYEQYF. CDR3 coding DNA: TGTGCCAGCAGCCTACTCTACGAGCAGTACTTC.